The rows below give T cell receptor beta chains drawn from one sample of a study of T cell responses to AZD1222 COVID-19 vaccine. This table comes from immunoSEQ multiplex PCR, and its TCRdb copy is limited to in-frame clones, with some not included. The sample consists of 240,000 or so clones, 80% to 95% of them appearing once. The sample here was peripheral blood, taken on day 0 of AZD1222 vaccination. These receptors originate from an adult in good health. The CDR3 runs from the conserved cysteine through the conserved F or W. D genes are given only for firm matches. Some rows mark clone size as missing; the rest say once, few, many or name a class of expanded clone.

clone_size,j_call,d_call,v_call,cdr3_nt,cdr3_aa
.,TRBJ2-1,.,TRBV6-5,TGTGCCAGCGGCGATTTCTGGAACAATGAGCAGTTCTTC,CASGDFWNNEQFF
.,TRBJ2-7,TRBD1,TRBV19,TGTGCCAGTAGCTTCGGACAGGTCAACGAGCAGTACTTC,CASSFGQVNEQYF
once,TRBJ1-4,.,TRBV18,TGTGCCAGCTCACCGGGCGCAACTAATGAAAAACTGTTTTTT,CASSPGATNEKLFF
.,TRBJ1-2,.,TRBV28,TGTGCCAGCAGTTTGTTGGTTGGTTTTGGCTACACCTTC,CASSLLVGFGYTF
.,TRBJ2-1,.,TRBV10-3,TGTGCCATCAGTGAGTCGAAGGGAGGACTGGCGCTTGACAATGAGCAGTTCTTC,CAISESKGGLALDNEQFF
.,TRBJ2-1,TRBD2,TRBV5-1,TGCGCCAGCAGCTTGAACGGGCTAGCGGGATCCTACAATGAGCAGTTCTTC,CASSLNGLAGSYNEQFF
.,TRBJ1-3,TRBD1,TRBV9,TGTGCCAGCAGCGTAGTTCCGACAGGGGGGCTTGGAAACACCATATATTTT,CASSVVPTGGLGNTIYF
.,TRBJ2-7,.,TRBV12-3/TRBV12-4,TGTGCCAGCAGGGTGGGGGGTATTGACGAGCAGTACTTC,CASRVGGIDEQYF
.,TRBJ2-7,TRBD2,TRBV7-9,TGTGCCAGCACGCCAAGCGGGGTGGGGGAGCAGTACTTC,CASTPSGVGEQYF
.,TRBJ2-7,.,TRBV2,TGTGCCAGCAGTGAAATAGCTAGCGTAGGATCGCGCTACGAGCAGTACTTC,CASSEIASVGSRYEQYF
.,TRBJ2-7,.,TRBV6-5,TGTGCCAGCAGGTTCGGGGGCCCTTCCTACGAGCAGTACTTC,CASRFGGPSYEQYF
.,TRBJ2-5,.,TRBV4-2,TGTGCCAGCAGCCAAGATACCGCGGGCAGGAAGACCCAGTACTTC,CASSQDTAGRKTQYF
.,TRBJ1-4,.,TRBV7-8,TGTGCCAGCAGCCCAAACAGGGTTAGGGCTAATGAAAAACTGTTTTTT,CASSPNRVRANEKLFF
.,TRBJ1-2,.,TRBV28,TGTGCCAGCAGTTTTTACCGCGGAGGGTACACCTTC,CASSFYRGGYTF
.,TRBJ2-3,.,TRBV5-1,TGCGCCAGCAGCTTCGCGGGTGGCACAGATACGCAGTATTTT,CASSFAGGTDTQYF
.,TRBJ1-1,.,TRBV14,TGTGCCAGCAGGACCGGTGGGGGGTCGGGCACTGAAGCTTTCTTT,CASRTGGGSGTEAFF
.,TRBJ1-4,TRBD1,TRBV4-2,TGTGCCAGCAGCCCCCGGACAGGGTCTAATGAAAAACTGTTTTTT,CASSPRTGSNEKLFF
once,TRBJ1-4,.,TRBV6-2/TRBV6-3,TGTGCCAGCAGTTACTCGAAGGCAGCCCGGGGTAGACTGTTTTTT,CASSYSKAARGRLFF
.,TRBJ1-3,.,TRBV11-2,TGTGCCAGCAGCTTAGAGTGGGCCCCAGGAAACACCATATATTTT,CASSLEWAPGNTIYF
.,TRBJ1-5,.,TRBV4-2,TGTGCCAGCAGCCAAGATACTTACAGCCTCAATCAGCCCCAGCATTTT,CASSQDTYSLNQPQHF
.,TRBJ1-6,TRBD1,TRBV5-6,TGTGCCAGCAGCCCCGGACAGGGGCGATATAATTCACCCCTCCACTTT,CASSPGQGRYNSPLHF
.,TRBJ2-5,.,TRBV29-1,TGCAGCGTTGGGACATTTCAAGAGACCCAGTACTTC,CSVGTFQETQYF
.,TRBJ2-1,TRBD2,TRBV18,TGTGCCAGCTCACCAATCTCTGGCGGGAGGAACTACAATGAGCAGTTCTTC,CASSPISGGRNYNEQFF
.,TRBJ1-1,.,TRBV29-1,TGCAGCGTGCCTCACCCCCAGGGTGGATACACTGAAGCTTTCTTT,CSVPHPQGGYTEAFF
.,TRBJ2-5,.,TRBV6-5,TGTGCCAGCAGTTACTCTGGAGCCCAGTACTTC,CASSYSGAQYF
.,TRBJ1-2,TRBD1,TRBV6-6,TGTGCCAGCAGTCGACAACAGGGGATCCAGGCCTACAACTATGGCTACACCTTC,CASSRQQGIQAYNYGYTF
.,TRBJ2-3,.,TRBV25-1,TGTGCCAGCAGTGAGGACAGAGGGGTGGCAGATACGCAGTATTTT,CASSEDRGVADTQYF
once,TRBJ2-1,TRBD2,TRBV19,TGTGCCAGTAGTATTGCTAGCGGGGTCTACAATGAGCAGTTCTTC,CASSIASGVYNEQFF